This T cell receptor beta chain was identified during a study of OX40 agonist ivuxolimab in advanced cancers. The CDR3 covers 13 residues. V lost 3 bases and J lost 4; bases outside the gene matches: 4. Per germline, CDR1 GTSNPN and CDR2 SVGIG (reference sequence). Method: immunoSEQ multiplex PCR; TCRdb's copy keeps in-frame clones and lacks some. This table has tens of thousands of clones, about 80% appearing once. The receptor's source is an adult with an advanced solid tumor such as melanoma, head and neck, liver or kidney cancer. The sample here was CD4+ or CD8+ T cells sorted from blood, taken in a trial of the OX40 agonist ivuxolimab. The chain combines TRBV30 with TRBJ2-7; 9 nucleotides match TRBD2. CDR3 region: CAWRGSGGYEQYF. The CDR3 nucleotides read TGTGCCTGGAGGGGTAGCGGGGGTTACGAGCAGTACTTC.